Following are 23 T cell receptor beta chains from one sample sequenced in a study of Ad26.COV2.S vaccination and SARS-CoV-2 variants. Treatment meaning: roughly 18 received Ad26.COV2.S at low or high dose, single or two shots; 5 received placebo; per-sample allocation not given. The study sampled participants on day 63 after the first vaccine or placebo injection. Generated by immunoSEQ multiplex PCR, the TCRdb table keeps only in-frame clones and is missing some. The top ten clones hold 1.7% of a sample with about half a million clones, roughly nine tenths of them seen once. This sample comprised peripheral blood, obtained in a trial of Ad26.COV2.S vaccine versus placebo. Receptor source: a person aged 18-65 years who received the Ad26.COV2.S COVID-19 vaccine or a placebo.

The chain is built from TRBV28 and TRBJ2-2, with 7 bases lining up with TRBD2. After removal of 6 bases from V and 1 base from J, the junction contained 8 bases not matched to a gene. CDR3 length: 16 residues. Looked up from germline, CDR1 is MDHEN and CDR2 is SYDVKM. Here the CDR3 reads CASSMLSGWNTGELFF. The CDR3 nucleotides are TGTGCCAGCAGCATGCTTAGCGGGTGGAACACCGGGGAGCTGTTTTTT. The variable domain in full, with the rest retrieved from reference TRBV28 and TRBJ2-2, is DVKVTQSSRYLVKRTGEKVFLECVQDMDHENMFWYRQDPGLGLRLIYFSYDVKMKEKGDIPEGYSVSREKKERFSLILESASTNQTSMYLCASSMLSGWNTGELFFGEGSRLTVL.

This chain connects TRBV7-9 to TRBJ1-2; TRBD1 matches at 9 bases. Trimming removed 5 bases from V and 0 bases from J; junction bases left unmatched: 7. Germline lookup yields CDR1 SEHNR and CDR2 FQNEAQ (reference sequence). This CDR3 spans 16 amino acids. In DNA form, the CDR3 reads TGTGCCAGCAGCCCCGCCGGGACAGGGTCTAACTATGGCTACACCTTC. It encodes CASSPAGTGSNYGYTF. The complete variable domain, with remaining parts taken from reference TRBV7-9 and TRBJ1-2, reads DTGVSQNPRHKITKRGQNVTFRCDPISEHNRLYWYRQTLGQGPEFLTYFQNEAQLEKSRLLSDRFSAERPKGSFSTLEIQRTEQGDSAMYLCASSPAGTGSNYGYTFGSGTRLTVV.

The chain employs TRBV5-1 and TRBJ2-5; D may match TRBD1 or TRBD2 (6 bases each). The CDR3 contains 14 residues. CDR1 and CDR2 from the germline V gene are SGHRS and YFSETQ. Trimming took off 3 bases at V and 0 bases at J, with 9 bases between the two ends. CDR3 DNA: TGCGCCAGCAGCTCGGGGGCCTACCAAGAGACCCAGTACTTC. It is translated as CASSSGAYQETQYF.

The chain is built from TRBV7-3 and TRBJ2-2; tentative D call: TRBD2 (6 bases). The CDR3 sequence is 15 residues long. Trimming removed 3 bases from V and 1 base from J, with 9 bases in between. Germline CDR1 is SGHTA and CDR2 is FQGTGA. This CDR3 is CASSLVGGNTGELFF. The CDR3 DNA sequence: TGTGCCAGCAGCTTGGTCGGGGGGAACACCGGGGAGCTGTTTTTT.

This chain links TRBV30 with TRBJ2-2, with 9 bases lining up with TRBD2. Germline V gene sequence: CDR1 GTSNPN, CDR2 SVGIG (reference sequence). V trimming: 3 bases; J trimming: 1 base; junction bases outside the gene matches: 0. The CDR3 contains 14 residues. CDR3 amino acids: CAWRTSGNTGELFF. In DNA, the CDR3 is TGTGCCTGGAGGACTAGCGGGAACACCGGGGAGCTGTTTTTT.

The V gene is TRBV7-9, the J gene TRBJ1-5; perhaps TRBD1 as D (6 bases). The V end lost 3 bases, the J end lost 3 bases, and 12 bases lay between the germline ends. This CDR3 has 15 amino acids. Germline V gene lookup returns CDR1 SEHNR and CDR2 FQNEAQ (reference sequence). CDR3 in DNA: TGTGCCAGCAGCTTGGGAGGGGGAGACAATCAGCCCCAGCATTTT. It codes for CASSLGGGDNQPQHF. The whole variable domain, remainder taken from reference TRBV7-9 and TRBJ1-5, is DTGVSQNPRHKITKRGQNVTFRCDPISEHNRLYWYRQTLGQGPEFLTYFQNEAQLEKSRLLSDRFSAERPKGSFSTLEIQRTEQGDSAMYLCASSLGGGDNQPQHFGDGTRLSIL.

The chain combines TRBV9 with TRBJ2-5; a possible D gene is TRBD1 (5 bases). V lost 4 bases and J lost 5, with 18 bases in between. Per germline, CDR1 SGDLS and CDR2 YYNGEE. CDR3 length: 15 residues. In DNA, the CDR3 is TGTGCCAGCAGCCAGGCCCCCGGACAAGGCGAGACCCAGTACTTC. Its translation: CASSQAPGQGETQYF.

The rearrangement uses TRBV13 and TRBJ1-1, with D possibly being TRBD1 (6 bases). The CDR3 contains 17 residues. CDR1 and CDR2 from the germline V gene are PRHDT and FYEKMQ (reference sequence). The V end lost 1 base, the J end lost 1 base, and 16 bases lay between the germline ends. The CDR3: CASSLAWTGQWNTEAFF. Here the CDR3 DNA reads TGTGCCAGCAGCTTAGCTTGGACCGGACAGTGGAACACTGAAGCTTTCTTT.

On this clone: The junction departs from germline at one end; a sequencing error may be responsible. This chain joins TRBV30 and TRBJ1-1, with D maybe TRBD1 (6 bases). There are 12 residues in the CDR3. The V gene's germline CDR1 is GTSNPN and CDR2 SVGIG (reference sequence). CDR3 loop: CAWSFFDRFLHF. The CDR3 nucleotides are TGTGCCTGGAGTTTCTTCGACAGGTTCCTTCACTTT.

J is TRBJ2-5 and V is TRBV5-1; D gene unclear. Germline CDR1 and CDR2: SGHRS and YFSETQ. This CDR3 is built from 12 residues. V gave up 4 bases and J gave up 1 base, with 5 bases separating them. CDR3 residues: CASSVFQETQYF. CDR3 bases: TGCGCCAGCAGCGTATTCCAAGAGACCCAGTACTTC.

J is TRBJ1-3 and V is TRBV7-9, with no clear D. The CDR3 covers 12 residues. CDR1 is SEHNR and CDR2 is FQNEAQ in the germline V gene (reference sequence). The V end lost 5 bases, the J end lost 5 bases, and 7 bases lay between the germline ends. The CDR3 sequence is CASSPRRNTIYF. CDR3 nucleotide sequence: TGTGCCAGCAGCCCGCGTAGAAACACCATATATTTT.

This clone has just a few counts. The V gene is TRBV23-1, the J gene TRBJ1-1; D remains ambiguous. TRBV23-1 is known as an ORF, though its function is uncertain. CDR3 length: 13 amino acids. Trimming took off 4 bases at V and 0 bases at J, with 6 bases between the two ends. The DNA for the CDR3 is TGCGCCAGCAGTCGTTCGGTGAACACTGAAGCTTTCTTT. Translating it yields CASSRSVNTEAFF.

This clone appeared once. The CDR3 DNA follows: TGTGCCAGCTCCAAGAACTACGTGTATGGCTACACCTTC. It yields the protein CASSKNYVYGYTF. The chain links TRBV18 to TRBJ1-2; D gene unclear. Germline values: CDR1 KGHSH, CDR2 LQKENI. The CDR3 covers 13 residues. Trimming took 6 bases from V and 5 from J, leaving 13 bases between them. The whole variable domain, remainder taken from reference TRBV18 and TRBJ1-2, is NAGVMQNPRHLVRRRGQEARLRCSPMKGHSHVYWYRQLPEEGLKFMVYLQKENIIDESGMPKERFSAEFPKEGPSILRIQQVVRGDSAAYFCASSKNYVYGYTFGSGTRLTVV.

The chain links TRBV7-2 to TRBJ1-5; D gene uncertain. Looked up from germline, CDR1 is SGHTA and CDR2 is FQGNSA. The CDR3 extends over 13 amino acids. Trimming took 5 bases from V and 0 from J, leaving 5 bases between them. CDR3 residues: CASSKNSNQPQHF. The CDR3 nucleotides are TGTGCCAGCAGCAAGAATAGCAATCAGCCCCAGCATTTT.

The rearrangement links TRBV27 to TRBJ2-7; 9 bases are a match to TRBD2. Germline V gives CDR1 MNHEY, CDR2 SMNVEV (reference sequence). This CDR3 is 15 amino acids long. Unmatched junction bases numbered 6, after V lost 1 base and J lost 5 bases. The CDR3 DNA reads TGTGCCAGCAGTTTATACCCGACTAGCGGACACGAGCAGTACTTC. It is translated as CASSLYPTSGHEQYF.

The table lists this clone with a count of one. The chain recombines TRBV6-5 with TRBJ2-5, with TRBD1 as a possible D gene (6 bases). Per germline, CDR1 MNHEY and CDR2 SVGAGI. V dropped 9 bases and J dropped 5 bases, with 10 bases sitting between them. There are 11 residues in the CDR3. The CDR3 coding sequence is TGTGCCAGTACAGGGCTGGAGACCCAGTACTTC. Its protein is CASTGLETQYF.

This chain uses TRBV7-2 with TRBJ2-1; 10 positions agree with TRBD2. V lost 4 bases, J lost 4 bases, and 13 bases stayed unmatched. The CDR3 is 18 residues long. CDR1 SGHTA and CDR2 FQGNSA come from the germline V gene. Here the CDR3 DNA reads TGTGCCAGCAGCTCAGCTGCTAGAGGGACTAGCGCATACAATGAGCAGTTCTTC. Translation: CASSSAARGTSAYNEQFF.

V usage is TRBV18 and J usage is TRBJ1-3; D uncertain. Between the trimmed V and J ends, which lost 1 base and 0 bases, there was a span of 10 bases. Looked up from germline, CDR1 is KGHSH and CDR2 is LQKENI. The CDR3 is 16 amino acids. CDR3 nucleotides: TGTGCCAGCTCACCACGAGACACTTTCTCTGGAAACACCATATATTTT. This gives the protein CASSPRDTFSGNTIYF.

This clone occurred a few times. The CDR3 bases are TGTGCCAGCAGCTCCCCGGGACGGGTTACCTACGAGCAGTACTTC. It translates to CASSSPGRVTYEQYF. The chain joins TRBV3-1 (or the pseudogene TRBV3-2) to TRBJ2-7; D is perhaps TRBD1 or TRBD2 (5 bases each). This CDR3 is built from 15 residues. Trimming took 5 bases from V and 2 from J, leaving 16 bases between them. Per germline, CDR1 LGHDT and CDR2 YNNKEL (reference sequence).

The chain has TRBV7-9 and TRBJ2-7; 7 positions agree with TRBD2. Losses at the gene ends were 2 bases for V and 3 bases for J; bases not matched to a gene: 13. Germline CDR1 and CDR2: SEHNR and FQNEAQ (reference sequence). The CDR3 has 17 amino acids. The CDR3 coding sequence is TGTGCCAGCAGCTTAATGGCCTTGAGGGAGGGCGGCTACGAGCAGTACTTC. Amino acid sequence: CASSLMALREGGYEQYF.

This chain joins TRBV7-3 and TRBJ2-7, with 7 bases lining up with TRBD1. Germline CDR1 reads SGHTA; CDR2 reads FQGTGA. V lost 11 bases and J lost 6; bases outside the gene matches: 10. There are 12 residues in the CDR3. In DNA, the CDR3 is TGTGCCCGAAGGGGGCACCCCGGCGAGCAGTACTTC. Its protein product is CARRGHPGEQYF.

The chain recombines TRBV18 with TRBJ1-2; 7 bases are a match to TRBD1. The CDR3 is 19 amino acids. V shed 3 bases and J 0 bases; nucleotides not matched to a gene: 16. Per the germline V gene, CDR1 is KGHSH and CDR2 is LQKENI. The CDR3 bases are TGTGCCAGCTCACCGATCCAGGGGGAGCACCTGTTAGCTAACTATGGCTACACCTTC. Translated: CASSPIQGEHLLANYGYTF.

The V and J genes are TRBV7-9 and TRBJ2-1; D ambiguous. Looked up from germline, CDR1 is SEHNR and CDR2 is FQNEAQ (reference sequence). Trimming removed 4 bases from V and 6 bases from J, with 13 bases in between. The CDR3 contains 14 residues. The CDR3 nucleotides are TGTGCCAGCAGCTCCAAGCCTCAAGGCAATGAGCAGTTCTTC. It codes for CASSSKPQGNEQFF.